The present entry profiles one T cell receptor beta chain with its context. Its antigen is not identified. This record comes from a study of shared clonotypes between healthy human individuals. The deep-level immunoSEQ assay was used. Authors' processing steps: ImmunoSEQ output held junction-only sequences without quality scores, so filtering differed. Repertoires were generated with immunoSEQ multiplex PCR, while TCRdb's copy carries only in-frame clones and drops some. V and J calls and clone size come straight from that table; D and trimming were deduced from the DNA. Of about 1 million clones listed, about 75% are singletons. Study outcomes and limitations: Few donors restricted represented genetic and exposure-history diversity.

Germline CDR1 and CDR2: MNHNS and SASEGT. With V trimmed by 4 bases and J by 2 bases, 7 bases remained unmatched. The length of the CDR3 is 17 residues. Investigators divided CD4+ cells into CD45RA+ naive and CD45RA-negative memory subsets. This receptor was taken from a man between 18 and 29 years old in good health. The sample was memory CD4+ T cells sorted from blood. The subset was: CD45RA-negative fraction. The chain carries TRBV6-1 and TRBJ2-6; 8 bases fit TRBD1. The DNA for the CDR3 is TGTGCCAGCAGTGGGGCAGGGGGCCTAGCTGGGGCCAACGTCCTGACTTTC. Translated: CASSGAGGLAGANVLTF.